There are a few counts of the clone carrying this T cell receptor beta chain. Original analysis: Reference gene primer amplification yielded estimated nucleated cell counts. Some clones are missing from TCRdb's copy, which holds only in-frame ones; the method was immunoSEQ multiplex PCR. The D gene and trimming were derived from the DNA, and the V and J assignments and clone size from that table. The sample contains about 100,000 clones, 80% to 90% of which appear only once. This entry is derived from a study of blood T cell repertoires in COVID-19. Study at large: Samples came from the United States, Italy and Spain, spanning acute and convalescent COVID-19. T cells, B-cell-depleted T cells, or PBMCs supplied cDNA or gDNA.

With 4 bases clipped from V and 4 bases from J, the junction kept 8 bases outside the gene matches. CDR1 and CDR2 from the germline V gene are SGHVS and FQNEAQ. This CDR3 is built from 15 residues. The chain couples TRBV7-8 to TRBJ1-1; TRBD1 matches 8 bases. The source of this sequence is a young woman with acute or convalescent COVID-19. The sample was peripheral blood. CDR3 coding DNA: TGTGCCAGCAGCTCCACGACAGGGGTCAGCACTGAAGCTTTCTTT. It is translated as CASSSTTGVSTEAFF.